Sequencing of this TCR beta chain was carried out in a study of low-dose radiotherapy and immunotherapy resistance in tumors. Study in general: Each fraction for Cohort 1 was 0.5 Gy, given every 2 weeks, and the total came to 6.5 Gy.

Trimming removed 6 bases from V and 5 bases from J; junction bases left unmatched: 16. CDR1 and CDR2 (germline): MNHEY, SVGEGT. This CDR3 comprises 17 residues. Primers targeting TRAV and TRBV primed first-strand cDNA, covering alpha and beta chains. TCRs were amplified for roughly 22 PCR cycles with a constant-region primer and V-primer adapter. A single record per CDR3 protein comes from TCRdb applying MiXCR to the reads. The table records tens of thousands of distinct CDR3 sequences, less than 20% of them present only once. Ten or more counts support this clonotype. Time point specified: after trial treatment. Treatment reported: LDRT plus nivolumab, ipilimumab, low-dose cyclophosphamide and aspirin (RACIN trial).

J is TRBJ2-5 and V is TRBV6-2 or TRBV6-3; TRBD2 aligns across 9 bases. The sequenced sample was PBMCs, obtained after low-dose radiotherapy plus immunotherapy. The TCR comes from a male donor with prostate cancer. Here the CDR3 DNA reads TGTGCCAGCAGCCTCTTCATGGGCGGGAGGGGTTACGAGACCCAGTACTTC. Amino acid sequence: CASSLFMGGRGYETQYF.